These T cell receptor beta chains were read from a single sample in a study of technical replicates of blood from a few donors. Assay used: immunoSEQ multiplex PCR; TCRdb lists only in-frame clones, some missing. The data contain about 75,000 clones, approximately 90% of them seen just once; the ten biggest clones take up 4.7%. Sample: PBMCs. The receptors were gathered from a human donor in good health. Some clones in this sample may be carry-over from other donors' samples. The CDR3 runs from the conserved cysteine through the conserved F or W. Each record gives: V gene, D gene, clone size, J gene, CDR3 protein, CDR3 DNA. A D gene is named only where the DNA matches it firmly. Expanded clones get a size class; other rows say once, few or many, or leave the size out.

>TRBV9|-|once|TRBJ2-7
CASSDLADEQYF
TGTGCCAGCAGTGACCTAGCAGACGAGCAGTACTTC
>TRBV4-3|TRBD1|-|TRBJ2-7
CASSQDLADRGLYEQYF
TGCGCCAGCAGCCAAGATCTTGCGGACAGGGGGCTCTACGAGCAGTACTTC
>TRBV15|-|-|TRBJ1-2
CATSRDRGTGGYTF
TGTGCCACCAGCAGAGATCGAGGAACGGGGGGCTACACCTTC
>TRBV29-1|TRBD2|-|TRBJ2-1
CSVVPGLAGLYNEQFF
TGCAGCGTTGTACCGGGACTAGCGGGCCTCTACAATGAGCAGTTCTTC
>TRBV4-2|-|-|TRBJ1-1
CASSQEGQINTEAFF
TGTGCCAGCAGCCAAGAAGGACAGATCAACACTGAAGCTTTCTTT
>TRBV7-7|TRBD1|-|TRBJ2-5
CASSLLPGQGQETQYF
TGTGCCAGCAGCCTCTTGCCGGGACAGGGACAAGAGACCCAGTACTTC
>TRBV7-9|-|-|TRBJ2-3
CASSLYQGATDTQYF
TGTGCCAGCAGCTTATATCAAGGGGCCACAGATACGCAGTATTTT
>TRBV27|TRBD2|-|TRBJ2-1
CASEASGRALEQFF
TGTGCCAGCGAAGCTAGCGGGAGGGCGCTTGAGCAGTTCTTC
>TRBV4-2|-|once|TRBJ2-7
CASSPIRGQYEQYF
TGTGCCAGCAGCCCAATTAGGGGACAATACGAGCAGTACTTC
>TRBV6-1|TRBD2|-|TRBJ2-3
CASSAILAGGGDTQYF
TGTGCCAGCAGTGCTATACTAGCGGGAGGGGGAGATACGCAGTATTTT
>TRBV14|-|-|TRBJ2-7
CASSQPGNEQYF
TGTGCCAGCAGCCAACCAGGGAACGAGCAGTACTTC
>TRBV13|-|-|TRBJ1-3
CASSLGGARGNTIYF
TGTGCCAGCAGCTTAGGTGGGGCACGGGGAAACACCATATATTTT
>TRBV30|-|-|TRBJ1-4
CAWSPSGEKLFF
TGTGCCTGGAGTCCCAGCGGGGAAAAACTGTTTTTT
>TRBV2|-|-|TRBJ2-3
CASSEQGGLDTQYF
TGTGCCAGCAGTGAACAGGGTGGGTTGGATACGCAGTATTTT
>TRBV6-5|-|-|TRBJ2-1
CASRTALGHEQFF
TGTGCCAGCAGGACTGCCCTGGGGCATGAGCAGTTCTTC
>TRBV5-6|TRBD1|-|TRBJ2-1
CASSLQGSNEQFF
TGTGCCAGCAGCTTACAGGGGAGCAATGAGCAGTTCTTC
>TRBV18|TRBD1|-|TRBJ1-3
CASSPGTGAINSGNTIYF
TGTGCCAGCTCACCCGGGACAGGGGCAATAAACTCTGGAAACACCATATATTTT
>TRBV19|TRBD1|-|TRBJ1-2
CASSLGQANYGYTF
TGTGCCAGTAGTCTGGGACAGGCGAACTATGGCTACACCTTC
>TRBV7-9|-|-|TRBJ2-5
CALGGEETQYF
TGTGCTCTTGGGGGCGAGGAGACCCAGTACTTC
>TRBV5-5|-|-|TRBJ1-2
CASSPNQDYGYTF
TGTGCCAGCAGCCCTAATCAAGACTATGGCTACACCTTC
>TRBV9|-|-|TRBJ2-1
CASSVGRAGNEQFF
TGTGCCAGCAGCGTAGGGCGGGCGGGCAATGAGCAGTTCTTC
>TRBV4-1|-|-|TRBJ1-1
CASSLGAMNTEAFF
TGCGCCAGCAGCCTGGGGGCCATGAACACTGAAGCTTTCTTT
>TRBV4-1|-|-|TRBJ1-2
CASSQDTGTGYTF
TGCGCCAGCAGCCAAGATACAGGGACCGGCTACACCTTC
>TRBV11-2|TRBD2|once|TRBJ2-7
CASSLVREGTEQYF
TGTGCCAGCAGCTTAGTGCGGGAGGGCACCGAGCAGTACTTC
>TRBV12-5|-|-|TRBJ1-5
CASEAGYFSNQPQHF
TGTGCTAGTGAAGCAGGGTATTTTAGCAATCAGCCCCAGCATTTT
>TRBV5-1|TRBD2|-|TRBJ2-7
CASRFSGITYEQYF
TGCGCCAGCAGGTTTAGCGGGATTACCTACGAGCAGTACTTC
>TRBV2|TRBD1|-|TRBJ1-2
CASSGQGNYGYTF
TGTGCCAGCTCGGGACAGGGGAACTATGGCTACACCTTC
>TRBV6-5|-|-|TRBJ1-2
CASSTREAGYGYTF
TGTGCCAGCAGTACCCGGGAGGCAGGCTATGGCTACACCTTC
>TRBV7-7|-|-|TRBJ2-2
CALGGNTGELFF
TGTGCCCTCGGGGGGAACACCGGGGAGCTGTTTTTT
>TRBV30|TRBD1|-|TRBJ1-5
CAWRAPGQSDQPQHF
TGTGCCTGGAGGGCACCGGGACAGTCCGATCAGCCCCAGCATTTT
>TRBV9|-|-|TRBJ2-3
CASFLTPDTQYF
TGTGCCAGCTTCCTAACTCCAGATACGCAGTATTTT
>TRBV7-6|-|once|TRBJ2-5
CASSYGGRGETQYF
TGTGCCAGCAGCTACGGGGGGCGCGGAGAGACCCAGTACTTC
>TRBV9|-|-|TRBJ1-1
CASSVTGQNTEAFF
TGTGCCAGCAGCGTAACGGGACAGAACACTGAAGCTTTCTTT
>TRBV29-1|TRBD1|-|TRBJ1-1
CSVQVAGGTNTEAFF
TGCAGCGTTCAAGTCGCAGGGGGCACTAACACTGAAGCTTTCTTT
>TRBV19|-|-|TRBJ1-5
CASSTSKTNQPQHF
TGTGCCAGTAGTACATCTAAAACCAATCAGCCCCAGCATTTT
>TRBV4-2|TRBD2|-|TRBJ2-7
CASSQGTSGSVEPYEQYF
TGTGCCAGCAGCCAAGGTACTAGCGGGAGCGTTGAACCCTACGAGCAGTACTTC
>TRBV9|TRBD2|-|TRBJ2-3
CASSVGSSGSGDTQYF
TGTGCCAGCAGCGTAGGGTCTAGCGGGAGTGGTGATACGCAGTATTTT
>TRBV29-1|TRBD1|-|TRBJ2-7
CSARDSSYEQYF
TGCAGCGCCCGGGACAGCTCCTACGAGCAGTACTTC
>TRBV14|-|-|TRBJ2-7
CASSQQLYEQYF
TGTGCCAGCAGCCAACAACTCTACGAGCAGTACTTC
>TRBV9|-|-|TRBJ2-1
CASSLQGLTYNEQFF
TGTGCCAGCAGCCTCCAGGGACTTACCTACAATGAGCAGTTCTTC
>TRBV5-1|-|once|TRBJ2-6
CASSGSGVSGANVLTF
TGCGCCAGCAGCGGATCCGGGGTCTCTGGGGCCAACGTCCTGACTTTC
>TRBV5-5|TRBD2|-|TRBJ2-7
CASSPTSGIYEQYF
TGTGCCAGCAGCCCGACTAGCGGGATATACGAGCAGTACTTC
>TRBV9|-|-|TRBJ1-6
CASSLQTGNNSPLHF
TGTGCCAGCAGCCTTCAGACAGGCAACAATTCACCCCTCCACTTT
>TRBV7-2|TRBD2|-|TRBJ2-5
CASSLGTAGGQETQYF
TGTGCCAGCAGCTTAGGGACGGCGGGGGGGCAAGAGACCCAGTACTTC
>TRBV27|TRBD1|-|TRBJ1-1
CASSLDRGGSMNTEAFF
TGTGCCAGCAGTTTGGACAGGGGGGGTTCGATGAACACTGAAGCTTTCTTT
>TRBV7-9|-|-|TRBJ1-6
CASTPPGSLDSPLHF
TGTGCCAGCACTCCCCCGGGGTCTTTGGATTCACCCCTCCACTTT
>TRBV4-3|TRBD1|-|TRBJ2-7
CASSQDPGQGVHEQYF
TGCGCCAGCAGCCAGGACCCGGGACAGGGGGTCCACGAGCAGTACTTC
>TRBV6-1|TRBD1|-|TRBJ1-5
CASSGGQGNQPQHF
TGTGCCAGCAGTGGGGGACAGGGTAATCAGCCCCAGCATTTT
>TRBV18|-|-|TRBJ2-2
CASSPRRANTGELFF
TGTGCCAGCTCACCACGGAGAGCGAACACCGGGGAGCTGTTTTTT
>TRBV27|TRBD1|-|TRBJ2-1
CASSRPGQRLTEQFF
TGTGCCAGCAGTAGACCGGGACAGCGTTTAACTGAGCAGTTCTTC
>TRBV5-6|TRBD1|-|TRBJ1-3
CASSFRTGITGNTIYF
TGTGCCAGCAGCTTCCGGACAGGGATCACTGGAAACACCATATATTTT
>TRBV2|TRBD2|-|TRBJ2-1
CASRGLAGNEQFF
TGTGCCAGCAGGGGACTAGCGGGCAATGAGCAGTTCTTC
>TRBV12-5|TRBD2|-|TRBJ2-3
CASGLGLAGPSTDTQYF
TGTGCTAGTGGTCTCGGACTAGCGGGGCCCTCCACAGATACGCAGTATTTT